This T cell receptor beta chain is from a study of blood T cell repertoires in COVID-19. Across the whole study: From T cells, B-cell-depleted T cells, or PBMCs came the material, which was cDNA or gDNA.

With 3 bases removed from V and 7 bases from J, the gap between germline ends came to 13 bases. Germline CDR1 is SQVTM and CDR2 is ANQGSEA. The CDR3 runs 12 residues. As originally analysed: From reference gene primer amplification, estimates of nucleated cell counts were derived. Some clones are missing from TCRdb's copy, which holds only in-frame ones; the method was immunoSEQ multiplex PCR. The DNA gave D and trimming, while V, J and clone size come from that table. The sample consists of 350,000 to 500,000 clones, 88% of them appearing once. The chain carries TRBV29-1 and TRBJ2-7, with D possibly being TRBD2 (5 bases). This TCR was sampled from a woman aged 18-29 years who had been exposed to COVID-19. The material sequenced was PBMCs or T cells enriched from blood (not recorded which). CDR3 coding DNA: TGCAGCGTTGAGTTTGTTCCGGGGGAGCAGTACTTC. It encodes CSVEFVPGEQYF.